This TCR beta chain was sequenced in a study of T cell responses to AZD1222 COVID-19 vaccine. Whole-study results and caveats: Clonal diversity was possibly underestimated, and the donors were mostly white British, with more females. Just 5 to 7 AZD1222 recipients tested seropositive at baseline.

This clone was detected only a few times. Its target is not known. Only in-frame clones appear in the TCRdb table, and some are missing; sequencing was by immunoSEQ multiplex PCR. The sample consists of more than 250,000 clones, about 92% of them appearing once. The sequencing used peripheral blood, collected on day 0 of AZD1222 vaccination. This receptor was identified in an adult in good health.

CDR3 nucleotides: TGTGCCATCCTCAATTTTAAACAGATGAACACTGAAGCTTTCTTT. Its protein is CAILNFKQMNTEAFF. The chain couples TRBV2 to TRBJ1-1; D is undetermined. This CDR3 is built from 15 residues. V was cut by 10 bases and J by 0 bases, with 18 bases left in between. The germline gives CDR1 SNHLY, CDR2 FYNNEI.